These 32 T cell receptor beta chains originate from one sample sequenced in a study of blood T cell repertoires in COVID-19. The repertoire was sequenced with immunoSEQ multiplex PCR; TCRdb's copy has only in-frame clones and lacks some. The data contain 300,000 or so clones, around 90% of them singletons. Sequencing was performed on peripheral blood. These receptors originate from a woman aged 40 to 50 with acute or convalescent COVID-19.

The rearrangement uses TRBV9 and TRBJ2-2; D is uncertain. The CDR3 loop spans 12 amino acids. V lost 4 bases and J lost 4, with 5 bases in between. Germline values: CDR1 SGDLS, CDR2 YYNGEE. CDR3 sequence: CASSLRTGELFF. DNA of the CDR3: TGTGCCAGCAGCCTCCGCACCGGGGAGCTGTTTTTT.

The rearrangement joins TRBV30 to TRBJ1-5; D is undetermined. Trimming cost V 0 bases and J 7 bases, with 10 bases left between them. There are 13 residues in the CDR3. Looked up from germline, CDR1 is GTSNPN and CDR2 is SVGIG (reference sequence). The CDR3 loop is CAWSVGSSQPQHF. In nucleotides, the CDR3 is TGTGCCTGGAGTGTCGGTAGCAGCCAGCCCCAGCATTTT.

This clone was detected once. This chain joins TRBV24-1 and TRBJ2-3; D is unresolved. The CDR3 consists of 17 residues. The ends were cut back, 4 bases at V and 4 bases at J, with 20 bases in the middle. CDR1 is KGHDR, CDR2 SFDVKD, per germline. CDR3 bases: TGTGCCACCAGTGAAGACTGGCCCTCGAACCACCCAGATACGCAGTATTTT. Amino acid sequence: CATSEDWPSNHPDTQYF.

The chain joins TRBV7-9 to TRBJ1-5, with 8 bases identical to TRBD1. Germline values: CDR1 SEHNR, CDR2 FQNEAQ (reference sequence). The CDR3 runs to 18 residues. Unmatched junction bases numbered 15, after V lost 3 bases and J lost 5 bases. Here the CDR3 DNA reads TGTGCCAGCAGCTTGTTTAAAACCGGGACAGGAAGGGATCAGCCCCAGCATTTT. Translating gives CASSLFKTGTGRDQPQHF.

The chain is built from TRBV6-6 and TRBJ1-4; no clear D. The germline CDR1 and CDR2 sequences are MNHNY and SVGAGI (reference sequence). The V and J ends lost 0 bases and 8 bases respectively, with 4 bases between them. The CDR3 runs 12 residues. This CDR3 is CASSYSSEKLFF. In DNA form, the CDR3 reads TGTGCCAGCAGTTACTCCTCGGAAAAACTGTTTTTT.

V and J are TRBV19 and TRBJ2-1; 11 bases are shared with TRBD2. The CDR3 spans 15 residues. The germline V gene encodes CDR1 LNHDA and CDR2 SQIVND (reference sequence). Losses at the gene ends were 7 bases for V and 4 bases for J; bases not matched to a gene: 6. CDR3 sequence reads: CASTTGLADYNEQFF. CDR3 DNA: TGTGCCAGTACCACGGGACTAGCGGATTACAATGAGCAGTTCTTC. Together with reference TRBV19 and TRBJ2-1, the CDR3 gives the full variable domain: DGGITQSPKYLFRKEGQNVTLSCEQNLNHDAMYWYRQDPGQGLRLIYYSQIVNDFQKGDIAEGYSVSREKKESFPLTVTSAQKNPTAFYLCASTTGLADYNEQFFGPGTRLTVL.

The chain couples TRBV7-7 to TRBJ1-3; no clear D gene. This CDR3 has 15 amino acids. Germline V CDR1 and CDR2: SSHAT, FNYEAQ (reference sequence). With 3 bases removed from V and 0 bases from J, the gap between germline ends came to 9 bases. The CDR3 region has the DNA TGTGCCAGCAGCTTCCGGTCGGGCTCTGGAAACACCATATATTTT. Translating it yields CASSFRSGSGNTIYF.

V is TRBV19 and J is TRBJ2-5, with D possibly matching TRBD2 (6 bases). The CDR3 runs 13 residues. Germline V gene data show CDR1 as LNHDA and CDR2 as SQIVND (reference sequence). V shed 5 bases and J shed 2 bases, with 9 bases lying between them. In nucleotides, the CDR3 is TGTGCCAGTAGTTCCGGACTACAAGAGACCCAGTACTTC. This sequence encodes CASSSGLQETQYF.

The V call is TRBV3-1 (or the pseudogene TRBV3-2), the J call TRBJ1-1, with 7 bases identical to TRBD1. Germline CDR1 LGHDT, CDR2 YNNKEL (reference sequence). Trimming at V came to 4 bases and at J to 7 bases, leaving 9 bases not matched to a gene. There are 14 residues in the CDR3. CDR3 region: CASSLTRDRVEAFF. The DNA for the CDR3 is TGTGCCAGCAGCCTTACCCGGGACAGAGTTGAAGCTTTCTTT.

V is TRBV2 and J is TRBJ1-4, with a tentative D call TRBD1 (6 bases). The germline V gene has CDR1 SNHLY and CDR2 FYNNEI. V lost 4 bases to trimming and J lost 4 bases, with 10 bases between them. This CDR3 contains 14 residues. The CDR3 reads CASSGTDINEKLFF. The CDR3 nucleotides are TGTGCCAGCAGTGGGACAGATATTAATGAAAAACTGTTTTTT. Looking up the rest from reference TRBV2 and TRBJ1-4 gives the full variable domain: EPEVTQTPSHQVTQMGQEVILRCVPISNHLYFYWYRQILGQKVEFLVSFYNNEISEKSEIFDDQFSVERPDGSNFTLKIRSTKLEDSAMYFCASSGTDINEKLFFGSGTQLSVL.

A single count supports this clone. V usage is TRBV19 and J usage is TRBJ1-5, with TRBD1 as a possible D gene (6 bases). Germline V gene data show CDR1 as LNHDA and CDR2 as SQIVND (reference sequence). The CDR3 consists of 12 residues. The V end lost 8 bases, the J end lost 7 bases, and 12 bases lay between the germline ends. This CDR3 is CASFSRGQPQHF. The CDR3 DNA reads TGTGCCAGTTTTTCCAGGGGACAGCCCCAGCATTTT.

The rearrangement joins TRBV11-2 to TRBJ2-3, with D perhaps matching TRBD2 (5 bases). V lost 5 bases to trimming and J lost 0 bases, with 12 bases between them. The germline gives CDR1 SGHAT, CDR2 FQNNGV. This CDR3 is 15 amino acids long. The DNA of the CDR3 is TGTGCCAGCAGCCGTGGACTTGCTAGCACAGATACGCAGTATTTT. Translating gives CASSRGLASTDTQYF. Together with reference TRBV11-2 and TRBJ2-3, the CDR3 gives the full variable domain: EAGVAQSPRYKIIEKRQSVAFWCNPISGHATLYWYQQILGQGPKLLIQFQNNGVVDDSQLPKDRFSAERLKGVDSTLKIQPAKLEDSAVYLCASSRGLASTDTQYFGPGTRLTVL.

This chain joins TRBV18 and TRBJ2-7; D gene ambiguous. CDR1 is KGHSH, CDR2 LQKENI, per germline. V lost 6 bases and J 0 bases, leaving 21 bases between the germline ends. The CDR3 extends over 17 amino acids. In DNA form, the CDR3 reads TGTGCCAGCTCCGGTTCTTTAGGCAGGAAGAGCTCCTACGAGCAGTACGTC. It codes for CASSGSLGRKSSYEQYV.

The V and J genes are TRBV7-9 and TRBJ2-2, with D hard to call. Germline assignment: CDR1 SEHNR and CDR2 FQNEAQ (reference sequence). The CDR3 has 12 residues. The germline V and J ends were trimmed by 3 bases and 8 bases, with 7 bases remaining between them. The CDR3: CASSLKAGELFF. The CDR3 DNA reads TGTGCCAGCAGCTTGAAAGCGGGGGAGCTGTTTTTT.

The V gene is TRBV4-2, the J gene TRBJ1-4; D is undetermined. V dropped 0 bases and J dropped 6 bases, with 20 bases sitting between them. Germline V gene lookup returns CDR1 LGHNA and CDR2 YNFKEQ. This CDR3 comprises 18 residues. CDR3 protein: CASSQDVVVTGGDEKLFF. The DNA of the CDR3 is TGTGCCAGCAGCCAAGATGTAGTAGTAACTGGCGGGGATGAAAAACTGTTTTTT.

The V call is TRBV15, the J call TRBJ1-1; 8 bases are shared with TRBD1. Trimming at V came to 1 base and at J to 1 base, leaving 2 bases not matched to a gene. The CDR3 sequence is 15 residues long. The germline gives CDR1 LNHNV, CDR2 YYDKDF (reference sequence). The CDR3 bases are TGTGCCACCAGCAGAGCGGGGACAGGGAACACTGAAGCTTTCTTT. This sequence encodes CATSRAGTGNTEAFF. Full variable domain (outside the CDR3, taken from reference TRBV15 and TRBJ1-1): DAMVIQNPRYQVTQFGKPVTLSCSQTLNHNVMYWYQQKSSQAPKLLFHYYDKDFNNEADTPDNFQSRRPNTSFCFLDIRSPGLGDTAMYLCATSRAGTGNTEAFFGQGTRLTVV.

The V call is TRBV10-2, the J call TRBJ1-3; D possibly corresponds to TRBD1 (6 bases). Trimming shortened V by 6 bases and J by 4 bases, and 10 bases separated the two germline ends. In germline, CDR1 is WSHSY, CDR2 SAAADI. This CDR3 region has 13 residues. The CDR3 protein is CASSTGTGNTIYF. The DNA of the CDR3 is TGCGCCAGCAGCACAGGGACCGGAAACACCATATATTTT.

This chain joins TRBV5-1 and TRBJ2-1; the D is unclear. V was trimmed by 1 base and J by 5 bases, leaving 13 bases between them. Germline CDR1 reads SGHRS; CDR2 reads YFSETQ. The CDR3 extends over 15 amino acids. CDR3 coding DNA: TGCGCCAGCAGCTTGTGGCTCGACAAGAACAATGAGCAGTTCTTC. Amino acids: CASSLWLDKNNEQFF.

The genes are TRBV7-9 and TRBJ2-2; 8 bases map to TRBD2. From germline, CDR1 is SEHNR and CDR2 FQNEAQ (reference sequence). J gave up 5 bases and V 7 bases, and 9 bases lay outside the gene matches. This CDR3 has 15 residues. The DNA for the CDR3 is TGTGCCAGCACCCAAGGGGGACTAGAGACCGGGGAGCTGTTTTTT. Its protein is CASTQGGLETGELFF.

V gene TRBV27 combines with J gene TRBJ2-5; the match to TRBD2 covers 7 bases. V shed 3 bases and J 1 base; nucleotides not matched to a gene: 20. Germline V gives CDR1 MNHEY, CDR2 SMNVEV (reference sequence). The CDR3 is 20 amino acids. For the CDR3, the DNA is TGTGCCAGCAGTTTGACCCAGGCGGGGGACTGGTCTCGTGCCCAAGAGACCCAGTACTTC. This encodes CASSLTQAGDWSRAQETQYF.

The chain uses TRBV19 and TRBJ1-6; D uncertain. Trimming shortened V by 4 bases and J by 0 bases, and 19 bases separated the two germline ends. Germline V CDR1 and CDR2: LNHDA, SQIVND (reference sequence). This CDR3 is 19 amino acids long. The CDR3 loop is CASSTPPGGLSSYNSPLHF. For the CDR3, the DNA is TGTGCCAGTAGTACACCGCCCGGAGGGCTTAGCTCCTATAATTCACCCCTCCACTTT. Drawing the rest from reference TRBV19 and TRBJ1-6, the complete variable domain is DGGITQSPKYLFRKEGQNVTLSCEQNLNHDAMYWYRQDPGQGLRLIYYSQIVNDFQKGDIAEGYSVSREKKESFPLTVTSAQKNPTAFYLCASSTPPGGLSSYNSPLHFGNGTRLTVT.

This sequence joins TRBV24-1 and TRBJ2-1, with D unresolved. V was pared by 4 bases and J by 2 bases, with 11 bases between. This CDR3 has 15 amino acids. CDR1 is KGHDR and CDR2 is SFDVKD in the germline V gene. DNA of the CDR3: TGTGCCACCAGTGAAAAGGCGGTGACCTACAATGAGCAGTTCTTC. Protein product: CATSEKAVTYNEQFF.

The genes are TRBV19 and TRBJ1-5; TRBD1 aligns across 9 bases. The ends lost 10 bases at V and 6 bases at J; junction bases unmatched: 10. Germline loops: CDR1 LNHDA, CDR2 SQIVND (reference sequence). CDR3 length equals 14 residues. The CDR3 protein is CATTDRGHGQPQHF. The CDR3 DNA follows: TGTGCCACCACGGACAGGGGACATGGTCAGCCCCAGCATTTT.

The gene calls are TRBV12-3 or TRBV12-4 and TRBJ1-1; a weak D match, TRBD1 (5 bases). CDR3 length: 13 amino acids. V shed 3 bases and J shed 4 bases, with 9 bases lying between them. The CDR3 sequence: CASSFGGATEAFF. CDR3 in DNA: TGTGCCAGCAGTTTTGGAGGGGCCACTGAAGCTTTCTTT.

The chain is built from TRBV19 and TRBJ1-4; no firm D call. Trimming removed 9 bases at V and 4 bases at J, with 15 bases between. The CDR3 sequence is 14 residues long. The germline gives CDR1 LNHDA, CDR2 SQIVND (reference sequence). CDR3 DNA sequence: TGTGCCAGCATTAGGGCGGGGTTTAATGAAAAACTGTTTTTT. This encodes CASIRAGFNEKLFF.

This chain joins TRBV2 and TRBJ2-5, with 7 bases that match TRBD2. J lost 5 bases, V lost 8 bases, and 5 bases had no gene match. The CDR3 spans 12 residues. In germline, CDR1 is SNHLY, CDR2 FYNNEI. Written as DNA, the CDR3 is TGTGCCAGCTTGAGGGGAGGGGAGACCCAGTACTTC. This codes for CASLRGGETQYF.

V is TRBV19 and J is TRBJ2-3; D unclear. The CDR3 runs to 13 residues. V gave up 6 bases and J gave up 0 bases, with 7 bases separating them. Germline V gene lookup returns CDR1 LNHDA and CDR2 SQIVND (reference sequence). In DNA, the CDR3 is TGTGCCAGTAGACATCCTAGCACAGATACGCAGTATTTT. Amino acid sequence: CASRHPSTDTQYF.

The chain combines TRBV19 with TRBJ1-1; 9 bases align to TRBD1. The V and J ends lost 3 bases and 7 bases, in that order; junction bases with no gene match: 3. Germline values: CDR1 LNHDA, CDR2 SQIVND (reference sequence). The CDR3 loop spans 13 amino acids. This chain's CDR3 is CASSMGQGIEAFF. DNA for the CDR3: TGTGCCAGTAGTATGGGACAGGGTATTGAAGCTTTCTTT.

This sequence joins TRBV27 and TRBJ1-6, with 11 bases lining up with TRBD1. The V segment lost 6 bases and the J segment 8 bases; nucleotides outside the gene matches: 6. Germline V lookup: CDR1 MNHEY, CDR2 SMNVEV (reference sequence). The CDR3 sequence is 15 residues long. CDR3 DNA sequence: TGTGCCAGCAGGGAACCGGGACAGGGGGATTCACCCCTCCACTTT. Translating gives CASREPGQGDSPLHF.

The chain employs TRBV19 and TRBJ2-1; no clear D gene. Germline V gives CDR1 LNHDA, CDR2 SQIVND (reference sequence). V shed 1 base and J shed 6 bases, with 7 bases lying between them. The CDR3 has 13 amino acids. This CDR3 reads CASSIGPTNEQFF. Written as DNA, the CDR3 is TGTGCCAGTAGTATAGGGCCAACCAATGAGCAGTTCTTC.

V and J are TRBV13 and TRBJ1-1, with 7 positions matching TRBD1. Germline values: CDR1 PRHDT, CDR2 FYEKMQ (reference sequence). Trimming at V came to 3 bases and at J to 0 bases, leaving 4 bases not matched to a gene. The length of the CDR3 is 15 residues. In DNA form, the CDR3 reads TGTGCCAGCAGCTTGGCAGGGGGAATGAACACTGAAGCTTTCTTT. Protein: CASSLAGGMNTEAFF. Supplemented by reference TRBV13 and TRBJ1-1, the full variable domain reads AAGVIQSPRHLIKEKRETATLKCYPIPRHDTVYWYQQGPGQDPQFLISFYEKMQSDKGSIPDRFSAQQFSDYHSELNMSSLELGDSALYFCASSLAGGMNTEAFFGQGTRLTVV.

The chain has TRBV7-2 and TRBJ1-5; tentatively, D is TRBD1 (5 bases). Per germline, CDR1 SGHTA and CDR2 FQGNSA. Deletions cut 1 base from V and 0 bases from J, with 13 bases between. The CDR3 runs to 17 residues. CDR3 amino acids: CASSLGIAGISNQPQHF. CDR3 sequence (DNA): TGTGCCAGCAGCTTAGGGATTGCAGGGATTAGCAATCAGCCCCAGCATTTT.